This TCR beta chain was captured by sequencing in a study of beta chain features in type 1 diabetes. Study-wide results and limits: The naive, central memory and Treg TCRB repertoires of patients appeared to be more similar to one another than those of healthy donors. More deletions and fewer insertions at VDJ junctions were seen in type 1 diabetes patients.

Expressed TCRB transcripts got sequenced, as all isolated RNA was reverse transcribed. Average read counts of stem cell-like memory T cell samples were about 1.01 million. The repertoire was sequenced with immunoSEQ multiplex PCR; TCRdb's copy has only in-frame clones and lacks some. The table has tens of thousands of clones, approximately 51% seen once. The CDR3 consists of 14 residues. Germline V lookup: CDR1 MNHEY, CDR2 SMNVEV (reference sequence). For this clone: Its antigen is not identified.

This chain joins TRBV27 and TRBJ2-5; TRBD2 agrees at 10 bases. The DNA end is more similar to TRBJ2-7, so the J call may be wrong. The TCR was taken from a woman younger than 45 in good health. Material for sequencing was stem cell memory CD4+ T cells from blood. CDR3 protein: CASSLRTSGYEQYF. The CDR3 DNA reads as TGTGCCAGCAGTTTACGGACTAGCGGCTACGAGCAGTACTTC.